The rows below give T cell receptor beta chains drawn from one sample of a study of blood T cell repertoires in COVID-19. The assay was immunoSEQ multiplex PCR, and TCRdb's table has in-frame clones only and misses some. The sample carries 35,000 to 45,000 clones, 79% recorded once. The sample comprised peripheral blood. Source of these receptors: a man between 65 and 85 years old with acute or convalescent COVID-19. Both conserved end residues are part of each CDR3. The order of the fields is D gene, V gene, J gene, clone size, CDR3 protein, CDR3 DNA. D genes are given only for firm matches. The listing skips clone size in some rows; elsewhere it reads once, few, many or a size class.

d_call: TRBD2; v_call: TRBV18; j_call: TRBJ2-3; clone_size: NA; cdr3_aa: CASSPPASGHTDTQYF; cdr3_nt: TGTGCCAGCTCACCACCGGCTAGCGGGCACACAGATACGCAGTATTTT
d_call: NA; v_call: TRBV5-1; j_call: TRBJ1-2; clone_size: NA; cdr3_aa: CASSLQGEGYTF; cdr3_nt: TGCGCCAGCAGCTTACAGGGAGAAGGCTACACCTTC
d_call: TRBD1; v_call: TRBV24-1; j_call: TRBJ1-1; clone_size: NA; cdr3_aa: CATSERTGKSTEAFF; cdr3_nt: TGTGCCACCAGTGAGAGGACAGGGAAGAGCACTGAAGCTTTCTTT
d_call: NA; v_call: TRBV28; j_call: TRBJ2-7; clone_size: NA; cdr3_aa: CASSPTSPLMSYEQYF; cdr3_nt: TGTGCCAGCAGTCCCACAAGTCCTTTGATGTCCTACGAGCAGTACTTC
d_call: TRBD1; v_call: TRBV7-8; j_call: TRBJ2-7; clone_size: NA; cdr3_aa: CASSLVELGQGYEQYF; cdr3_nt: TGTGCCAGCAGCTTAGTGGAGCTTGGACAGGGGTACGAGCAGTACTTC
d_call: NA; v_call: TRBV29-1; j_call: TRBJ2-6; clone_size: NA; cdr3_aa: CSVVGGAGANVLTF; cdr3_nt: TGCAGCGTTGTTGGGGGCGCTGGGGCCAACGTCCTGACTTTC
d_call: TRBD2; v_call: TRBV28; j_call: TRBJ2-7; clone_size: NA; cdr3_aa: CASSFLAGAGEQYF; cdr3_nt: TGTGCCAGCAGTTTTCTAGCGGGAGCTGGGGAGCAGTACTTC
d_call: TRBD1; v_call: TRBV6-5; j_call: TRBJ2-7; clone_size: few; cdr3_aa: CASSYRRTGEYEQYF; cdr3_nt: TGTGCCAGCAGTTACCGGCGGACAGGGGAATACGAGCAGTACTTC
d_call: NA; v_call: TRBV18; j_call: TRBJ1-2; clone_size: NA; cdr3_aa: CASTIGASNYGYTF; cdr3_nt: TGTGCCAGCACTATTGGGGCAAGTAACTATGGCTACACCTTC
d_call: TRBD2; v_call: TRBV19; j_call: TRBJ2-3; clone_size: NA; cdr3_aa: CASREGGPHTQYF; cdr3_nt: TGTGCCAGCCGTGAGGGAGGGCCACATACGCAGTATTTT
d_call: TRBD2; v_call: TRBV6-2/TRBV6-3; j_call: TRBJ2-1; clone_size: NA; cdr3_aa: CASSYGASGRAPNEQFF; cdr3_nt: TGTGCCAGCAGTTACGGGGCTAGCGGGAGGGCCCCCAATGAGCAGTTCTTC